The 19 T cell receptor beta chains given below trace back to one sample, sequenced in a study of blood T cells in healthy people across ages. PCR was performed a second time for about 7 to 12 cycles using a sample-barcoded 5' primer and a J-beta primer mix. In TCRdb, the 5' RACE reads were re-called with MiXCR into one record per CDR3 protein. The sample includes about 930,000 distinct CDR3 sequences, roughly 29% seen only once; the top ten take roughly a tenth. These data were also filed under a second study, of T cells of mothers and their children.

The specimen sequenced was blood. Source of these receptors: a woman between 40 and 50 years old in good health.

The chain is built from TRBV28 and TRBJ2-4; no clear D gene. Germline CDR1 MDHEN, CDR2 SYDVKM. V lost 1 base and J lost 13, with 23 bases in between. The CDR3 has 16 amino acids. CDR3 loop: CASSLFSRSSLMEQYF. In nucleotides, the CDR3 is TGTGCCAGCAGTTTATTCTCCCGGTCGTCCCTAATGGAGCAGTACTTC.

This clonotype was found many times. This chain joins TRBV14 and TRBJ2-7; D remains ambiguous. V was trimmed by 1 base and J by 5 bases, leaving 15 bases between them. Germline V gene data show CDR1 as SGHDN and CDR2 as FVKESK. This CDR3 spans 15 amino acids. CDR3 sequence (DNA): TGTGCCAGCAGCCAAGGGTCCCTTGGAATGGACGAGCAGTACTTC. This gives the protein CASSQGSLGMDEQYF.

This chain uses TRBV24-1 with TRBJ2-3; no reliable D call. CDR1 and CDR2 (germline): KGHDR, SFDVKD. The CDR3 totals 13 residues. V was shortened by 0 bases and J by 5 bases, with 5 bases between the two germline ends. Here the CDR3 reads CATSDLPGDTQYF. DNA for the CDR3: TGTGCCACCAGTGATTTGCCCGGAGATACGCAGTATTTT.

The chain is built from TRBV14 and TRBJ1-2; D gene unclear. The CDR3 consists of 15 residues. Germline values: CDR1 SGHDN, CDR2 FVKESK. Trimming left V 2 bases short and J 8 bases short, with 18 bases between. The CDR3 loop reads CASSQRFSGAGGYTF. The CDR3 nucleotides are TGTGCCAGCAGCCAAAGGTTTTCGGGTGCGGGAGGCTACACCTTC.

This clonotype was counted at least ten times. The genes are TRBV12-3 or TRBV12-4 and TRBJ2-7, with 10 bases aligning to TRBD1. The CDR3 extends over 15 amino acids. V lost 6 bases to trimming and J lost 6 bases; unmatched junction nucleotides: 11. For the CDR3, the DNA is TGTGCCAGCAGACCCGGCGGGACAGGGGTTCGCGAGCAGTACTTC. Amino acids: CASRPGGTGVREQYF.

The gene calls are TRBV29-1 and TRBJ2-1; D is possibly TRBD1 or TRBD2 (5 bases each). The CDR3 spans 12 residues. Trimming removed 5 bases at V and 15 bases at J, with 20 bases between. CDR1 is SQVTM, CDR2 ANQGSEA, per germline. Here the CDR3 reads CSVHPGGDLMFF. In DNA form, the CDR3 reads TGCAGCGTTCATCCGGGTGGGGACCTCATGTTCTTC.

This clonotype appeared a few times. The chain combines TRBV13 with TRBJ2-7; D perhaps matches TRBD2 (5 bases). CDR1 and CDR2 (germline): PRHDT, FYEKMQ (reference sequence). CDR3 length equals 15 residues. Trimming took 5 bases from V and 2 from J, leaving 16 bases between them. Written as DNA, the CDR3 is TGTGCCAGCAGCCCCAGAGGCCTAGCCACCTACGAGCAGTACTTC. Translating it yields CASSPRGLATYEQYF.

This sequence joins TRBV11-1 and TRBJ1-1, with D possibly matching TRBD1 (5 bases). There are 16 residues in the CDR3. V was pared by 6 bases and J by 2 bases, with 19 bases between. Per the germline V gene, CDR1 is SGHAT and CDR2 is FQDESV (reference sequence). This CDR3 reads CASSWEGELRNTEAFF. CDR3 coding DNA: TGTGCCAGCAGTTGGGAAGGGGAACTGAGAAACACTGAAGCTTTCTTT.

The V and J genes are TRBV29-1 and TRBJ2-7, with D possibly TRBD1 on 7 matching bases. Trimming stripped 4 bases from V and 5 bases from J, with 21 bases between. Per the germline V gene, CDR1 is SQVTM and CDR2 is ANQGSEA. The CDR3 extends over 15 amino acids. The CDR3 bases are TGCAGCGTTGGGCAAGTGGAGGGGGCACTTGACGAGCAGTACTTC. Its protein product is CSVGQVEGALDEQYF.

This clonotype occurred many times. The chain couples TRBV15 to TRBJ2-1, with D hard to call. Between the trimmed V and J ends, which lost 8 bases and 3 bases, there was a span of 14 bases. The germline V gene encodes CDR1 LNHNV and CDR2 YYDKDF (reference sequence). The CDR3 covers 14 residues. CDR3 residues: CATLMSQDYNEQFF. The CDR3 coding sequence is TGTGCCACCCTCATGTCGCAGGACTACAATGAGCAGTTCTTC.

The chain joins TRBV7-9 to TRBJ2-1; D possibly corresponds to TRBD1 (6 bases). Germline V gives CDR1 SEHNR, CDR2 FQNEAQ (reference sequence). V was pared by 6 bases and J by 8 bases, with 17 bases between. The CDR3 runs 14 residues. The CDR3 DNA reads as TGTGCCAGCAGGGCGGCAGGGGAGTTCTATGAGCAGTTCTTC. This gives the protein CASRAAGEFYEQFF.

This chain uses TRBV23-1 with TRBJ2-4; D is unclear. The last part of the DNA fits TRBJ2-5 better; the J call may be wrong. TRBV23-1 is filed as an ORF, its function uncertain. This CDR3 is built from 17 residues. CDR3 sequence (DNA): TGCGCCAGCAGTCAAACGTTCTGGGCCTTCTACATGGAGACCCAGTACTTC. Translation gives CASSQTFWAFYMETQYF.

In this sample, this clonotype turned up many times. The rearrangement uses TRBV3-1 and TRBJ1-1, with D maybe TRBD1 (5 bases). The CDR3 contains 16 residues. In germline, CDR1 is LGHDT, CDR2 YNNKEL (reference sequence). The V gene lost 1 base and the J gene lost 0 bases, with 12 bases spanning the gap. The CDR3 spells CASSQAGSPMNTEAFF. CDR3 nucleotides: TGTGCCAGCAGCCAAGCAGGGTCCCCTATGAACACTGAAGCTTTCTTT.

This sequence joins TRBV18 and TRBJ1-4; D remains unclear. Trimming left V 3 bases short and J 0 bases short, with 8 bases between. Germline V lookup: CDR1 KGHSH, CDR2 LQKENI. This CDR3 has 15 residues. The CDR3 nucleotides read TGTGCCAGCTCACCGGACTTATCAACTAATGAAAAACTGTTTTTT. It codes for CASSPDLSTNEKLFF.

Of note for this clonotype: A read error may produce the germline difference seen at one junction end. The rearrangement uses TRBV29-1 and TRBJ2-1; D remains ambiguous. Germline V gives CDR1 SQVTM, CDR2 ANQGSEA. There are 13 residues in the CDR3. As DNA, the CDR3 is TGCGGCGTTGATTCCGAAGCCCACAATGAGCAGTTCTTC. This sequence encodes CGVDSEAHNEQFF.

The chain carries TRBV3-1 and TRBJ2-2; D remains ambiguous. Trimming left V 3 bases short and J 0 bases short, with 8 bases between. Germline CDR1 is LGHDT and CDR2 is YNNKEL (reference sequence). The CDR3 has 15 amino acids. Here the CDR3 reads CASSQGRANTGELFF. In DNA form, the CDR3 reads TGTGCCAGCAGCCAGGGTCGGGCGAACACCGGGGAGCTGTTTTTT. Looking up the rest from reference TRBV3-1 and TRBJ2-2 gives the full variable domain: DTAVSQTPKYLVTQMGNDKSIKCEQNLGHDTMYWYKQDSKKFLKIMFSYNNKELIINETVPNRFSPKSPDKAHLNLHINSLELGDSAVYFCASSQGRANTGELFFGEGSRLTVL.

The sample holds many counts of this clonotype. V and J are TRBV29-1 and TRBJ1-2; TRBD1 is a possible D gene (5 bases). The CDR3 covers 13 residues. Looked up from germline, CDR1 is SQVTM and CDR2 is ANQGSEA. V was cut by 4 bases and J by 9 bases, with 18 bases left in between. This CDR3 reads CSVVQPGAGSYTF. The CDR3 DNA sequence: TGCAGCGTTGTTCAACCTGGGGCAGGGAGCTACACCTTC.

This sequence joins TRBV29-1 and TRBJ2-1, with 10 positions matching TRBD2. CDR1 is SQVTM, CDR2 ANQGSEA, per germline. Losses at the gene ends were 4 bases for V and 9 bases for J; bases not matched to a gene: 12. CDR3 length: 15 residues. The CDR3 sequence is CSVGLSGGPSGEQFF. CDR3 sequence (DNA): TGCAGCGTTGGGCTTAGCGGGGGGCCCTCGGGTGAGCAGTTCTTC.

The J gene is TRBJ2-1, the V gene TRBV4-3, with 10 bases identical to TRBD2. CDR3 length: 16 amino acids. Germline V gene sequence: CDR1 LGHNA, CDR2 YSLEER. V lost 0 bases to trimming and J lost 15 bases; unmatched junction nucleotides: 14. CDR3 nucleotides: TGCGCCAGCAGCCAAGATCGGCTAGCGGGGGTTTCCCCCCCGTTCTTC. Translation: CASSQDRLAGVSPPFF.